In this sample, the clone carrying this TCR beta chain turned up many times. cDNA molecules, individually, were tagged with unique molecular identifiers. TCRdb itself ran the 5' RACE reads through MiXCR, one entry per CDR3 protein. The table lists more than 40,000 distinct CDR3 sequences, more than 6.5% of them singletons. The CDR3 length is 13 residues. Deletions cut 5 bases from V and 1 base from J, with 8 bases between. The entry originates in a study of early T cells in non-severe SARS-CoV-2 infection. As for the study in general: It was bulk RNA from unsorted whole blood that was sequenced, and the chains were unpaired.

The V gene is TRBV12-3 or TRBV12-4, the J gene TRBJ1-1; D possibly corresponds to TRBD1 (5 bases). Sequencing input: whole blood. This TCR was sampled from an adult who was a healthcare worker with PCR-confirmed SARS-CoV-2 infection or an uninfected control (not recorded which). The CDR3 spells CASSPRGNTEAFF. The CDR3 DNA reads TGTGCCAGCAGTCCTAGGGGGAACACTGAAGCTTTCTTT.